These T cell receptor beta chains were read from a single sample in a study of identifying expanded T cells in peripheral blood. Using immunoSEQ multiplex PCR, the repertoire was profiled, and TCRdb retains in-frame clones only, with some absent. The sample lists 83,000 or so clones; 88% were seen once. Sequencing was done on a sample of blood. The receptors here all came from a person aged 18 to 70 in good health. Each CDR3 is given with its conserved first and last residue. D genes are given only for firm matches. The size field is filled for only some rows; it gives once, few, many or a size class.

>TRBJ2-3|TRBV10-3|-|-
CAIRVPDSSNTDTQYF
TGTGCCATCAGGGTACCCGACTCCTCTAACACAGATACGCAGTATTTT
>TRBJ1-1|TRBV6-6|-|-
CASSYGGLNTEAFF
TGTGCCAGCAGTTACGGGGGACTGAACACTGAAGCTTTCTTT
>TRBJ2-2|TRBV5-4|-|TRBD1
CASSSSDREVSGELFF
TGTGCCAGCAGCTCCTCGGACAGGGAAGTCTCCGGGGAGCTGTTTTTT
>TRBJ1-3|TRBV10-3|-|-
CAISDFRTDNSGNTIYF
TGTGCCATCAGTGACTTTCGGACGGACAACTCTGGAAACACCATATATTTT
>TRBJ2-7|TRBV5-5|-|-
CASSDGTVSYEQYF
TGTGCCAGCAGCGACGGGACGGTCTCCTACGAGCAGTACTTC
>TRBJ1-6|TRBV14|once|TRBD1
CASSKKFGTGNNSPLHF
TGTGCCAGCAGCAAAAAATTCGGGACAGGGAACAATTCACCCCTCCACTTT
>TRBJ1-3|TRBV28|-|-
CASSLSGYTIYF
TGTGCCAGCAGTCTTTCGGGATACACCATATATTTT
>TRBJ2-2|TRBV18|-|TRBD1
CASSRDRGTGELFF
TGTGCCAGCTCACGCGACAGGGGGACCGGGGAGCTGTTTTTT
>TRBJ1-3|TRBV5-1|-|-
CASSIGTGPGNTIYF
TGCGCCAGCAGCATAGGAACAGGGCCTGGAAACACCATATATTTT
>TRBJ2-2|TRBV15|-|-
CATSRENGEVTGELFF
TGTGCCACCAGCAGAGAAAATGGGGAGGTCACCGGGGAGCTGTTTTTT
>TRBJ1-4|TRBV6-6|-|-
CASSYSSGINEKLFF
TGTGCCAGCAGTTACTCGAGTGGGATTAATGAAAAACTGTTTTTT
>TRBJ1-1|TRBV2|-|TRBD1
CASSFDRGQLEAFF
TGTGCCAGCAGTTTCGACAGGGGGCAGCTTGAAGCTTTCTTT
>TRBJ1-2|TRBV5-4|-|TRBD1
CASSHDSTGAYGYTF
TGTGCCAGCAGCCATGACAGCACAGGGGCCTATGGCTACACCTTC
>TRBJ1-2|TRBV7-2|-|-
CASSLRDMSYTF
TGTGCCAGCAGCTTAAGGGACATGAGCTACACCTTC
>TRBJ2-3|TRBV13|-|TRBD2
CASKAGTSTDTQYF
TGTGCCAGCAAAGCGGGGACTAGCACAGATACGCAGTATTTT
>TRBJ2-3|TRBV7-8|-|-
CASGKADTQYF
TGTGCCAGTGGGAAAGCAGATACGCAGTATTTT
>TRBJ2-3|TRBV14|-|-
CASSPYLGGEDTQYF
TGTGCCAGCAGCCCCTACCTGGGGGGTGAAGATACGCAGTATTTT